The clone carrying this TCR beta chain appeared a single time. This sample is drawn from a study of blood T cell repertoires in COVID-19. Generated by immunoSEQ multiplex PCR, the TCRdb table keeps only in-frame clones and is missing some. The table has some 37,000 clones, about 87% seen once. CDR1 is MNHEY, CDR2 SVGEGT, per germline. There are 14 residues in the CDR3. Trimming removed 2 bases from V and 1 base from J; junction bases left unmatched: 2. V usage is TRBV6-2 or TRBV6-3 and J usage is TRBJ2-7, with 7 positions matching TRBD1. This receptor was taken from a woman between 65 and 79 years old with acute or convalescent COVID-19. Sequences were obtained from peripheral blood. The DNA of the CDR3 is TGTGCCAGCAGTTACCCGGGACAGTCCTACGAGCAGTACGTC. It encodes CASSYPGQSYEQYV.